Listed below are T cell receptor beta chains from one sample, sequenced in a study of long-term antiretroviral therapy in people with HIV. This table comes from immunoSEQ multiplex PCR, and its TCRdb copy is limited to in-frame clones, with some not included. The table has 15,000 to 20,000 clones, around 90% seen once; the top ten hold about 12%. The specimen was unsorted PBMCs, collected 6.9 years after starting antiretroviral therapy. All receptors derive from a man between 45 and 60 years old with HIV. Both conserved end residues are part of each CDR3.

v_call: TRBV5-5
j_call: TRBJ1-1
cdr3_aa: CASSRGDTEAFF

v_call: TRBV19
j_call: TRBJ1-1
cdr3_aa: CASIGASFLRTEAFF

v_call: TRBV7-2
j_call: TRBJ2-7
cdr3_aa: CASSLVVSAYEQYF

v_call: TRBV7-6
j_call: TRBJ2-7
cdr3_aa: CASSSSLTPYEQYF

v_call: TRBV7-8
j_call: TRBJ2-2
cdr3_aa: CASRTRDRGPHTGELFF

v_call: TRBV15
j_call: TRBJ2-1
cdr3_aa: CATSSRDYNYNEQFF

v_call: TRBV19
j_call: TRBJ1-1
cdr3_aa: CASSTRQVEAFF

v_call: TRBV4-3
j_call: TRBJ2-5
cdr3_aa: CASSQVTSETQYF

v_call: TRBV4-3
j_call: TRBJ2-5
cdr3_aa: CASSQVGRGRGETQYF

v_call: TRBV6-5
j_call: TRBJ2-7
cdr3_aa: CASSYSVRNEQYF

v_call: TRBV7-3
j_call: TRBJ1-4
cdr3_aa: CASSPPAPSEKLFF

v_call: TRBV6-5
j_call: TRBJ2-1
cdr3_aa: CASRTPLNEQFF

v_call: TRBV29-1
j_call: TRBJ2-5
cdr3_aa: CSSNSDLSGETQYF

v_call: TRBV7-2
j_call: TRBJ2-7
cdr3_aa: CASSPTGTRKAYEQYF

v_call: TRBV2
j_call: TRBJ2-3
cdr3_aa: CASLVEGLDTQYF

v_call: TRBV6-5
j_call: TRBJ1-1
cdr3_aa: CASSWGQVNTEAFF

v_call: TRBV28
j_call: TRBJ2-1
cdr3_aa: CASSYMRMAGLKDNEQFF

v_call: TRBV4-3
j_call: TRBJ2-2
cdr3_aa: CASSQDKAGGTGELFF

v_call: TRBV4-3
j_call: TRBJ2-4
cdr3_aa: CASSPLAGGVENIQYF

v_call: TRBV7-9
j_call: TRBJ2-7
cdr3_aa: CASSSRTSELHEQYF

v_call: TRBV7-3
j_call: TRBJ2-2
cdr3_aa: CASSPSTSGSRTGELFF

v_call: TRBV7-2
j_call: TRBJ2-7
cdr3_aa: CASSSHRGGYEQYF

v_call: TRBV25-1
j_call: TRBJ1-1
cdr3_aa: CASRGQGTEAFF

v_call: TRBV28
j_call: TRBJ1-5
cdr3_aa: CASSFGTNRQPQHF

v_call: TRBV30
j_call: TRBJ1-2
cdr3_aa: CAWSVGLGNRGGYTF

v_call: TRBV11-3
j_call: TRBJ1-1
cdr3_aa: CASSSGVNTEAFF

v_call: TRBV5-6
j_call: TRBJ2-3
cdr3_aa: CASSLTSTDTQYF

v_call: TRBV2
j_call: TRBJ1-4
cdr3_aa: CASSGGTVNPEKLFF

v_call: TRBV6-5
j_call: TRBJ1-1
cdr3_aa: CASRGAANTEAFF

v_call: TRBV19
j_call: TRBJ2-5
cdr3_aa: CASSTTGTRTETQYF

v_call: TRBV29-1
j_call: TRBJ2-1
cdr3_aa: CSLRDGYNEQFF

v_call: TRBV6-5
j_call: TRBJ2-6
cdr3_aa: CATLTGANVLTF

v_call: TRBV7-9
j_call: TRBJ2-7
cdr3_aa: CASSQIVGTYEQYF

v_call: TRBV30
j_call: TRBJ1-5
cdr3_aa: CAWSVLGLHQPQHF

v_call: TRBV28
j_call: TRBJ1-2
cdr3_aa: CASSFPGGQGYGYTF

v_call: TRBV27
j_call: TRBJ2-2
cdr3_aa: CASRLAGGPNTGELFF

v_call: TRBV9
j_call: TRBJ2-5
cdr3_aa: CASSARGGETQYF

v_call: TRBV18
j_call: TRBJ1-2
cdr3_aa: CASSPSQGVYGYTF

v_call: TRBV7-8
j_call: TRBJ2-7
cdr3_aa: CASRTPGQGANEQYF

v_call: TRBV7-2
j_call: TRBJ2-3
cdr3_aa: CASSPPGLAGGDTQYF

v_call: TRBV29-1
j_call: TRBJ1-4
cdr3_aa: CSVGQGGEKLFF

v_call: TRBV20-1
j_call: TRBJ1-2
cdr3_aa: CSAHSPYGYTF

v_call: TRBV28
j_call: TRBJ2-7
cdr3_aa: CASSRIDRDYEQYF

v_call: TRBV19
j_call: TRBJ2-2
cdr3_aa: CASSIFQGDGELFF

v_call: TRBV2
j_call: TRBJ2-7
cdr3_aa: CASHSAGGPYEQYF

v_call: TRBV6-5
j_call: TRBJ1-4
cdr3_aa: CASSSPGSEKLFF

v_call: TRBV5-1
j_call: TRBJ2-1
cdr3_aa: CASSFIVKPLYNEQFF

v_call: TRBV11-2
j_call: TRBJ1-6
cdr3_aa: CASSSSTGKSPLHF